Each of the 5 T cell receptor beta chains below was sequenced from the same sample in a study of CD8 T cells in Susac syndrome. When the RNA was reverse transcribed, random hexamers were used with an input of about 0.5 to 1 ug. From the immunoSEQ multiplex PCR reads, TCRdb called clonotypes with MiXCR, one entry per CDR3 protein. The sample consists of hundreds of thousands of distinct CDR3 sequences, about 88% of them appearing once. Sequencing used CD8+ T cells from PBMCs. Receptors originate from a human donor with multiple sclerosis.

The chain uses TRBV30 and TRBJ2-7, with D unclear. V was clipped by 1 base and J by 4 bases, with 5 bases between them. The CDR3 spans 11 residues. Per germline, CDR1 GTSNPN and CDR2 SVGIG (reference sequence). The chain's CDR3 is CAWSDLYEQYF. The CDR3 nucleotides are TGTGCCTGGAGTGATTTATACGAGCAGTACTTC.

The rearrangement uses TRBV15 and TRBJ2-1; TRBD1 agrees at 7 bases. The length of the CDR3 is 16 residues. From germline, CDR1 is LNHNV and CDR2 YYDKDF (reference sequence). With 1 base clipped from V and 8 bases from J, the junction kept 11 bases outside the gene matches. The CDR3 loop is CATSRGQGGSVDEQFF. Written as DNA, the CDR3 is TGTGCCACCAGCAGAGGTCAAGGGGGCTCAGTCGATGAGCAGTTCTTC.

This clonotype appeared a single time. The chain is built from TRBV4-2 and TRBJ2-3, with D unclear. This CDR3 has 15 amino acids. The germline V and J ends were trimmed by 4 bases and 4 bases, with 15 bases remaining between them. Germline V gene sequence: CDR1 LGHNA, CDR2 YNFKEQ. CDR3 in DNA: TGTGCCAGCAGCCCCCGGGTCCCCGAACCAGATACGCAGTATTTT. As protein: CASSPRVPEPDTQYF.

In nucleotides, the CDR3 is TGTGCCAGCAGTGCGACGGGTCCCAATGAGCAGTTCTTC. Protein product: CASSATGPNEQFF. This chain links TRBV6-5 with TRBJ2-1; D is ambiguous. In germline, CDR1 is MNHEY, CDR2 SVGAGI. CDR3 size: 13 residues. V was cut by 5 bases and J by 6 bases, with 11 bases left in between.

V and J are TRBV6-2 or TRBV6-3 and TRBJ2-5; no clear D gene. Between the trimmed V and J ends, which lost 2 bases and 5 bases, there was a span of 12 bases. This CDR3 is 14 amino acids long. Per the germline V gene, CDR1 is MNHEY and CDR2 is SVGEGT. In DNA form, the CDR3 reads TGTGCCAGCAGTTACGTCGGATTAGGGGAGACCCAGTACTTC. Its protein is CASSYVGLGETQYF.